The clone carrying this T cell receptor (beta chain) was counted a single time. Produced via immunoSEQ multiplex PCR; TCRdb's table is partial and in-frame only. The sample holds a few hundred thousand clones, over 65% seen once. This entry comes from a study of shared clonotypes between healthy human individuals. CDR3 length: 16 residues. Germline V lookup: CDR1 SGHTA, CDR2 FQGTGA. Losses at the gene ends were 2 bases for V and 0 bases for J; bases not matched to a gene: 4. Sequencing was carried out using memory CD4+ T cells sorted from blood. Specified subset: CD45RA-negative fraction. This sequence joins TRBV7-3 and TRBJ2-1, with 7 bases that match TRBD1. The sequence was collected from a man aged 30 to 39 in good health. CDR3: CASSLRAGGSYNEQFF. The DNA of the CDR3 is TGTGCCAGCAGCTTACGAGCAGGGGGCTCCTACAATGAGCAGTTCTTC.